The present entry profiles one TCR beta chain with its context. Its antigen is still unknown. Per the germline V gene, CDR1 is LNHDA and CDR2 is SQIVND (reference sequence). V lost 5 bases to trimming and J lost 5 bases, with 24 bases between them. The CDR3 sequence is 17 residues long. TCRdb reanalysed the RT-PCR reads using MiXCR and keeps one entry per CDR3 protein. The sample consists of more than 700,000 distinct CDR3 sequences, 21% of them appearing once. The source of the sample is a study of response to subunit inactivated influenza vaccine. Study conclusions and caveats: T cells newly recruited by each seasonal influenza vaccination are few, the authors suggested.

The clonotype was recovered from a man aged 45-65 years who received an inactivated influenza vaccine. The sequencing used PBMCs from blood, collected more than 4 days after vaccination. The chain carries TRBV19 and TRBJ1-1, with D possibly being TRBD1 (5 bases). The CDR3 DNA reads TGTGCCAGTAGTGTCGACAGTGATGGGCCCCTGGGAACTGAAGCTTTCTTT. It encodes CASSVDSDGPLGTEAFF. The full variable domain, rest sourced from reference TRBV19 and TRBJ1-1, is DGGITQSPKYLFRKEGQNVTLSCEQNLNHDAMYWYRQDPGQGLRLIYYSQIVNDFQKGDIAEGYSVSREKKESFPLTVTSAQKNPTAFYLCASSVDSDGPLGTEAFFGQGTRLTVV.